The rows below give T cell receptor beta chains drawn from one sample of a study of T-cell memory formation after mild COVID-19. TCRdb independently ran MiXCR on the 5' RACE reads; one entry per CDR3 protein. The profile shows about 110,000 distinct CDR3 sequences, about an eighth of them singletons. What was sequenced was PBMCs or a T cell subset sorted from them (not recorded which). The receptors were sampled from an adult woman who had mild COVID-19 (a few samples of this study predate the infection). Cell type and time point are not known. The CDR3 runs from the conserved cysteine through the conserved F or W. Each record gives: V gene, D gene, J gene, clone size, CDR3 protein, CDR3 DNA. A D gene is named only where the DNA matches it firmly. Some rows have no size entry. The others give once, few or many, or a class for an expanded clone.

>TRBV12-3/TRBV12-4|TRBD2|TRBJ2-5|NA
CASSLVALAGEETQYF
TGTGCCAGCAGTTTAGTGGCACTAGCGGGGGAAGAGACCCAGTACTTC
>TRBV15|NA|TRBJ2-5|few
CATSRTRARETQYF
TGTGCCACCAGCAGGACTAGGGCCCGGGAGACCCAGTACTTC
>TRBV12-3/TRBV12-4|NA|TRBJ1-5|few
CASSYWSNQPQHF
TGTGCCAGCAGTTACTGGTCCAATCAGCCCCAGCATTTT
>TRBV4-3|TRBD1|TRBJ1-4|once
CASSQDQEQGNEKLFF
TGCGCCAGCAGCCAAGATCAGGAACAGGGGAATGAAAAACTGTTTTTT
>TRBV20-1|NA|TRBJ2-7|few
CSARPLRTDSSYEQYF
TGCAGTGCTAGACCTCTCCGGACAGACAGCTCCTACGAGCAGTACTTC
>TRBV27|TRBD2|TRBJ2-1|many
CASSLSAGNYNEQFF
TGTGCCAGCAGTCTCTCAGCGGGGAACTACAATGAGCAGTTCTTC
>TRBV30|NA|TRBJ2-3|few
CAWSGGLSSDTQYF
TGTGCCTGGAGTGGTGGACTAAGCTCAGATACGCAGTATTTT
>TRBV15|NA|TRBJ2-7|NA
CATSRDQGGRVEQYF
TGTGCCACCAGCAGAGATCAGGGTGGCAGGGTCGAGCAGTACTTC
>TRBV29-1|NA|TRBJ1-6|few
CRPWRTGNSPLHF
TGCAGGCCTTGGAGGACGGGAAATTCACCCCTCCACTTT
>TRBV6-5|NA|TRBJ2-1|NA
CASSYTSSVYTYNEQFF
TGTGCCAGCAGTTACACCTCTAGCGTATATACCTACAATGAGCAGTTCTTC
>TRBV19|NA|TRBJ1-1|few
CASSPRTVNTEAFF
TGTGCCAGTAGTCCCCGGACAGTAAACACTGAAGCTTTCTTT
>TRBV7-6|NA|TRBJ2-3|few
CASSLDPSTDTQYF
TGTGCCAGCAGCTTAGATCCTAGCACAGATACGCAGTATTTT
>TRBV9|NA|TRBJ2-7|few
CASSVTDLAYEQYF
TGTGCCAGCAGCGTAACTGATTTAGCCTACGAGCAGTACTTC
>TRBV7-2|TRBD2|TRBJ2-1|few
CASSLPGTSGYYNEQFF
TGTGCCAGCAGCTTACCGGGGACTAGCGGGTACTACAATGAGCAGTTCTTC
>TRBV12-3/TRBV12-4|TRBD1|TRBJ2-2|few
CASSSTGTDDGELFF
TGTGCCAGCAGCTCGACCGGGACAGATGACGGGGAGCTGTTTTTT
>TRBV11-2|NA|TRBJ2-3|few
CASRGGATDTQYF
TGTGCCAGCAGGGGGGGGGCCACAGATACGCAGTATTTT
>TRBV19|NA|TRBJ1-5|NA
CASSTSAGNQPQHF
TGTGCCAGTAGTACGTCGGCGGGGAATCAGCCCCAGCATTTT
>TRBV14|NA|TRBJ1-2|NA
CASSHLTGLGENGYTF
TGTGCCAGCAGCCACCTTACCGGACTCGGGGAAAATGGCTACACCTTC
>TRBV6-5|NA|TRBJ2-1|NA
CASSSDRRGPHFF
TGTGCCAGCAGCTCTGACCGACGAGGTCCCCATTTCTTC
>TRBV7-9|NA|TRBJ2-1|few
CASRRSYDEQFF
TGTGCCAGCAGGCGTAGTTACGATGAGCAGTTCTTC
>TRBV30|NA|TRBJ2-7|NA
CAWSEGTGYEQYF
TGTGCCTGGAGTGAGGGAACCGGCTACGAGCAGTACTTC
>TRBV12-3/TRBV12-4|NA|TRBJ2-5|medium-sized
CASGAGGASAQYF
TGTGCCAGCGGGGCAGGAGGAGCATCGGCCCAGTACTTC
>TRBV11-1|TRBD2|TRBJ2-2|NA
CASSLFIGLAATGELFF
TGTGCCAGCAGCTTATTCATTGGACTAGCGGCCACCGGGGAGCTGTTTTTT
>TRBV7-9|NA|TRBJ2-1|few
CASSEGQLGYNEQFF
TGTGCCAGCAGCGAAGGACAGTTAGGATACAATGAGCAGTTCTTC
>TRBV2|TRBD1|TRBJ2-1|NA
CASSVPGGYYNEQFF
TGTGCCAGCAGTGTTCCAGGGGGATACTACAATGAGCAGTTCTTC
>TRBV7-6|NA|TRBJ2-1|many
CASSATEVNAYNEQFF
TGTGCCAGCAGCGCCACAGAGGTCAACGCCTACAATGAGCAGTTCTTC
>TRBV7-9|TRBD1|TRBJ2-5|many
CASSPGQLVQETQYF
TGTGCCAGCAGCCCGGGACAGCTCGTCCAAGAGACCCAGTACTTC
>TRBV4-3|TRBD2|TRBJ2-7|many
CASSQGTGGSYEQYF
TGCGCCAGCAGCCAAGGTACGGGGGGTTCCTACGAGCAGTACTTC
>TRBV4-1|NA|TRBJ2-1|few
CASSQDRSVREQFF
TGCGCCAGCAGCCAAGATAGGTCTGTCCGGGAACAGTTCTTC
>TRBV5-5|NA|TRBJ1-1|NA
CASSLAGGDTEAFF
TGTGCCAGCAGCTTGGCCGGGGGGGACACTGAAGCTTTCTTT
>TRBV6-5|NA|TRBJ2-4|few
CASSYDSGKNIQYF
TGTGCCAGCAGTTACGACAGTGGCAAAAACATTCAGTACTTC
>TRBV7-9|TRBD1|TRBJ2-7|many
CASSQTGISYEQYF
TGTGCCAGCAGCCAGACAGGGATATCCTACGAGCAGTACTTC